This entry is about one TCR beta chain. Its antigen is currently unknown. The germline V gene has CDR1 MGHRA and CDR2 YSYEKL. This CDR3 spans 20 amino acids. V shed 0 bases and J 0 bases; nucleotides not matched to a gene: 11. With 60 Vbeta and 13 Jbeta primers, the PCR was carried out. Repertoires were generated with immunoSEQ multiplex PCR, while TCRdb's copy carries only in-frame clones and drops some. The repertoire includes some 100,000 clones, roughly 70% of them detected once, and about 9.4% sits in the top ten. The data stem from a study of cytomegalovirus exposure and HLA in healthy donors. Study context: As an earlier analysis found, about 179 million T cells yielded about 120 million unique TCR beta sequences. Unique TCRs numbering around 85 million, obtained from HLA-typed donors, made up an early data release.

The study's findings and limits: Among TCR beta chains of equal frequency, HLA-associated ones were more clonally expanded in a later analysis. When a later analysis was performed, an Asian-associated ancestry cluster reportedly had fewer N-insertions than the approximately 600-donor mean.

V usage is TRBV4-1 and J usage is TRBJ1-6; TRBD1 aligns across 7 bases. This receptor was obtained from a middle-aged man in good health and CMV-seronegative. Sequenced input: PBMCs. CDR3 sequence reads: CASSQEVLGTASSYNSPLHF. The CDR3 DNA reads TGCGCCAGCAGCCAAGAAGTATTAGGGACAGCGAGCTCCTATAATTCACCCCTCCACTTT.